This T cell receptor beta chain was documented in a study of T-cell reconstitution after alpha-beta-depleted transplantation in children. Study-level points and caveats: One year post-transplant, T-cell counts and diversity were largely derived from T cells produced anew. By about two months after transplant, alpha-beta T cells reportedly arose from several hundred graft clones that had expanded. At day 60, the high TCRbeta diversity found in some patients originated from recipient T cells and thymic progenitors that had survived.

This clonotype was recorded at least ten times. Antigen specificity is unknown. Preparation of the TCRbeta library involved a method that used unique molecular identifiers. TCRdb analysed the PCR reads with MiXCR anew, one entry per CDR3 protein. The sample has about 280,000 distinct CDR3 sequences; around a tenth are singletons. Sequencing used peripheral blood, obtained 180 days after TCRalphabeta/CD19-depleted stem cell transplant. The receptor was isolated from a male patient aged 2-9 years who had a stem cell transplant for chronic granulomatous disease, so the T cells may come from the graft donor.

The CDR3 DNA reads TGTGCCAGCAGTTACGGCGGGGCGGGTCAGCCCCAGCATTTT. Its protein is CASSYGGAGQPQHF. The chain joins TRBV6-2 or TRBV6-3 to TRBJ1-5, with D maybe TRBD1 (5 bases). This CDR3 comprises 14 residues. V was cut by 2 bases and J by 6 bases, with 11 bases left in between. The V gene's germline CDR1 is MNHEY and CDR2 SVGEGT.